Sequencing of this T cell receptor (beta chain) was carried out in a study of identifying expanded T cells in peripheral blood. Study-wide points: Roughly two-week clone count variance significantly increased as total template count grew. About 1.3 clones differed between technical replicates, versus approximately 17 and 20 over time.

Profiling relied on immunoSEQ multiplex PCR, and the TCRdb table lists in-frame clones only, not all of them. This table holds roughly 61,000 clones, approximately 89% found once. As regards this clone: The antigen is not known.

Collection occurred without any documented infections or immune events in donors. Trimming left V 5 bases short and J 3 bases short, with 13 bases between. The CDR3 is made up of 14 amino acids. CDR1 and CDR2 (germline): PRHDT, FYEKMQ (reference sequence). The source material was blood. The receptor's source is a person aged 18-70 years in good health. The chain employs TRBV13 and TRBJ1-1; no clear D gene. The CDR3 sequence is CASSKRVSDTEAFF. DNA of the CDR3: TGTGCCAGCAGCAAGCGGGTATCGGACACTGAAGCTTTCTTT.